The 9 T cell receptor beta chains below were found in one sample sequenced in a study of cytomegalovirus exposure and HLA in healthy donors. PCR involved 60 Vbeta and 13 Jbeta primers. Generated by immunoSEQ multiplex PCR, the TCRdb table keeps only in-frame clones and is missing some. The sample records 190,000 or so clones, around 79% being singletons. The sequencing sample was made of PBMCs. All receptors come from a male donor in good health and CMV-seropositive.

This rearrangement joins TRBV5-5 to TRBJ2-1; 9 bases line up with TRBD1. Per germline, CDR1 SGHKS and CDR2 YYEKEE (reference sequence). Trimming took 4 bases from V and 6 from J; bases not matched to a gene: 8. CDR3 length equals 15 residues. This CDR3 is CASSTPKQGANEQFF. CDR3 DNA sequence: TGTGCCAGCAGCACCCCTAAACAGGGGGCCAATGAGCAGTTCTTC.

This clone has a handful of counts. This chain links TRBV27 with TRBJ2-1; TRBD2 matches 8 bases. The CDR3 covers 14 residues. J was trimmed by 7 bases and V by 2 bases; bases with no gene match: 4. The germline V gene encodes CDR1 MNHEY and CDR2 SMNVEV (reference sequence). Here the CDR3 DNA reads TGTGCCAGCAGTTTAGTCGGGAGGGGGAATGAGCAGTTCTTC. This encodes CASSLVGRGNEQFF.

This clone appeared a few times. The V gene is TRBV5-1, the J gene TRBJ2-7, with D maybe TRBD2 (5 bases). CDR1 is SGHRS, CDR2 YFSETQ, per germline. This CDR3 spans 12 amino acids. V lost 5 bases and J lost 6, with 12 bases in between. Written as DNA, the CDR3 is TGCGCCAGCAGAGTTGGGAGCAGCGAGCAGTACTTC. Its translation: CASRVGSSEQYF.

This chain connects TRBV4-3 to TRBJ2-7, with D hard to call. Trimming stripped 0 bases from V and 2 bases from J, with 14 bases between. Germline-derived CDR1 and CDR2 are LGHNA and YSLEER. This CDR3 region has 16 residues. CDR3 region: CASSQEYGRSTYEQYF. In DNA form, the CDR3 reads TGCGCCAGCAGCCAAGAGTACGGCAGGTCCACCTACGAGCAGTACTTC.

This clone was seen only once. The chain combines TRBV25-1 with TRBJ2-7; TRBD2 aligns across 14 bases. CDR3 length equals 15 residues. V was pared by 5 bases and J by 7 bases, with 7 bases of the junction left unmatched. CDR1 is MGHDK, CDR2 SYGVNS, per germline. CDR3 protein: CASSLGGLAGVEQYF. In nucleotides, the CDR3 is TGTGCCAGCAGTCTTGGGGGACTAGCGGGAGTTGAGCAGTACTTC.

CDR3 residues: CAWSAEGARNSPLHF. CDR3 bases: TGTGCCTGGAGCGCCGAGGGGGCAAGGAATTCACCCCTCCACTTT. This rearrangement joins TRBV30 to TRBJ1-6; TRBD1 matches at 7 bases. V shed 3 bases and J 7 bases; nucleotides not matched to a gene: 9. The length of the CDR3 is 15 residues. CDR1 is GTSNPN, CDR2 SVGIG, per germline (reference sequence).

This sequence joins TRBV30 and TRBJ2-3; 8 bases match TRBD2. Germline V gene data show CDR1 as GTSNPN and CDR2 as SVGIG (reference sequence). The CDR3 sequence is 16 residues long. J lost 3 bases, V lost 0 bases, and 8 bases had no gene match. Here the CDR3 reads CAWSVGVSGNTDTQYF. CDR3 DNA: TGTGCCTGGAGTGTAGGGGTTAGCGGGAATACAGATACGCAGTATTTT.

The gene calls are TRBV5-1 and TRBJ1-1; 9 nucleotides align to TRBD1. Germline CDR1 is SGHRS and CDR2 is YFSETQ. This CDR3 region has 13 residues. Trimming at V came to 7 bases and at J to 3 bases, leaving 4 bases not matched to a gene. The CDR3 sequence is CASGRQGDTEAFF. CDR3 nucleotide sequence: TGCGCCAGCGGACGACAGGGGGACACTGAAGCTTTCTTT.

The chain has TRBV27 and TRBJ2-2; 8 nucleotides agree with TRBD1. CDR1 is MNHEY and CDR2 is SMNVEV in the germline V gene (reference sequence). Germline trimming cut 0 bases from V and 7 bases from J; bases unmatched to any gene: 13. CDR3 length: 18 residues. The CDR3 loop reads CASSLSTISGGKDGELFF. CDR3 in DNA: TGTGCCAGCAGTTTATCAACAATATCAGGGGGCAAGGACGGGGAGCTGTTTTTT.